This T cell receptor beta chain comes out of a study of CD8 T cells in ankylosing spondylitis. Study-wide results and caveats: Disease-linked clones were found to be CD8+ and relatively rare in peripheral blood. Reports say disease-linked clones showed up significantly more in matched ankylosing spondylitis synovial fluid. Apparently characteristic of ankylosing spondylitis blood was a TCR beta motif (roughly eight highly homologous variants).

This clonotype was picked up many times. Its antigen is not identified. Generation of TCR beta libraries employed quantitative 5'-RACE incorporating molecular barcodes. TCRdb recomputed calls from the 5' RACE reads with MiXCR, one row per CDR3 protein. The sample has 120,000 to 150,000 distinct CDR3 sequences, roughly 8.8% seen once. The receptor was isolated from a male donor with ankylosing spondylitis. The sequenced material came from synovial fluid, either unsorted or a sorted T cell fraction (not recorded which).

The CDR3, as DNA: TGCAGTGCTGAACGGACAGGGGGCATGAGTTCTTACACCGGGGAGCTGTTTTTT. It encodes CSAERTGGMSSYTGELFF. V and J are TRBV20-1 and TRBJ2-2, with 11 bases that match TRBD1. J was trimmed by 3 bases and V by 5 bases; bases with no gene match: 14. Germline CDR1 is DFQATT and CDR2 is SNEGSKA (reference sequence). The CDR3 has 18 residues.